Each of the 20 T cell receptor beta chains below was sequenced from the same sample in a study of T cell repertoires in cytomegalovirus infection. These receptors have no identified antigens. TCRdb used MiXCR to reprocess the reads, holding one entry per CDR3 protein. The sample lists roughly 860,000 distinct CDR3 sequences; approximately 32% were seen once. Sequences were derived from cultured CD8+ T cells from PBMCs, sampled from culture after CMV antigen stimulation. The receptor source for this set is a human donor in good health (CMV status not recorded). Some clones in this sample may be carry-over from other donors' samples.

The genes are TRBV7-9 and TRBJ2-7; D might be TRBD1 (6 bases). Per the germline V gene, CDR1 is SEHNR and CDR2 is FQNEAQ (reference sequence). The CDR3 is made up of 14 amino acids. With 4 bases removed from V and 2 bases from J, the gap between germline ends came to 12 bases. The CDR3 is CASSSTGSTYEQYF. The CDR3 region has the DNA TGTGCCAGCAGCTCGACAGGTTCCACCTACGAGCAGTACTTC.

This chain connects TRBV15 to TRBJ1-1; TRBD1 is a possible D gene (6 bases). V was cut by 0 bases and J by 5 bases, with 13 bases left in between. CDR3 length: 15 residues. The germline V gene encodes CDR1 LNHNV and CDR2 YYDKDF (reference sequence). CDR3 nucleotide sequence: TGTGCCACCAGCAGAGACTTACAGGGAGGGACTGAAGCTTTCTTT. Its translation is CATSRDLQGGTEAFF.

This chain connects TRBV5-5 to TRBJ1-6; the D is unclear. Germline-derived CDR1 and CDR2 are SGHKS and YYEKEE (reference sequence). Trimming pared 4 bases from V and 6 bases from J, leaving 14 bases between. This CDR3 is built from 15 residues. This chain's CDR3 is CASSIPGALNSPLHF. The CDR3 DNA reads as TGTGCCAGCAGCATACCGGGAGCCCTTAATTCACCCCTCCACTTT.

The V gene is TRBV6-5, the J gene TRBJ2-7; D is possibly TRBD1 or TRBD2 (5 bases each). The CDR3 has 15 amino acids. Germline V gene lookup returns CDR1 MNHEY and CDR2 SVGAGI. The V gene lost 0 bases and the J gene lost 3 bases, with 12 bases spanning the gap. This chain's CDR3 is CASSYSSGALYEQYF. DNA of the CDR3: TGTGCCAGCAGTTACTCGTCCGGGGCCCTCTACGAGCAGTACTTC.

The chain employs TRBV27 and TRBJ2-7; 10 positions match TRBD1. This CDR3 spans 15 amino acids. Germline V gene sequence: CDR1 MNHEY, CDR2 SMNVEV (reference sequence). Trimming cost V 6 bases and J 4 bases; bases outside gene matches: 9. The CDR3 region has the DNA TGTGCCAGCAGCCTCACCGGGACAGGGGTTTACGAGCAGTACTTC. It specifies CASSLTGTGVYEQYF.

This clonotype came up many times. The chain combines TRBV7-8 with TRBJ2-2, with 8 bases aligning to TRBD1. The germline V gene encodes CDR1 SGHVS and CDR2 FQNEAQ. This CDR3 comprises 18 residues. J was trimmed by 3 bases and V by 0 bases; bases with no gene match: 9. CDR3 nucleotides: TGTGCCAGCAGCTTAGCATTAGAGGAACAGGGGGACACCGGGGAGCTGTTTTTT. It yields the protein CASSLALEEQGDTGELFF.

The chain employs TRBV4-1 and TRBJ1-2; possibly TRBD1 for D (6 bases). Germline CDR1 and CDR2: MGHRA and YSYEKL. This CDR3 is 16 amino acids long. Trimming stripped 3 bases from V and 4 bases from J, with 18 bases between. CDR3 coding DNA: TGCGCCAGCAGCCATCACCCCCTCCAGGGGCTCTATGGCTACACCTTC. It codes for CASSHHPLQGLYGYTF.

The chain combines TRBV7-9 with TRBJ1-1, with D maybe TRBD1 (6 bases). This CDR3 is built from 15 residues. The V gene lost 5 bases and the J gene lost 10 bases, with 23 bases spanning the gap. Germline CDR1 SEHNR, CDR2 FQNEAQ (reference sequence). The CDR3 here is CASSDLLDSMGRAFF. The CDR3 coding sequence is TGTGCCAGCAGCGACCTTTTGGACAGCATGGGGCGAGCTTTCTTT. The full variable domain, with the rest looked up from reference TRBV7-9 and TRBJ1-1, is DTGVSQNPRHKITKRGQNVTFRCDPISEHNRLYWYRQTLGQGPEFLTYFQNEAQLEKSRLLSDRFSAERPKGSFSTLEIQRTEQGDSAMYLCASSDLLDSMGRAFFGQGTRLTVV.

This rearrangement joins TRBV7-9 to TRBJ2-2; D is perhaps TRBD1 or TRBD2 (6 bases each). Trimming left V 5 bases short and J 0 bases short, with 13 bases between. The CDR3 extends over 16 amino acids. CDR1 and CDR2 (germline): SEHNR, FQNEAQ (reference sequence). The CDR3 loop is CASSPTGAANTGELFF. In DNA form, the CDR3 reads TGTGCCAGCAGCCCGACGGGGGCCGCGAACACCGGGGAGCTGTTTTTT.

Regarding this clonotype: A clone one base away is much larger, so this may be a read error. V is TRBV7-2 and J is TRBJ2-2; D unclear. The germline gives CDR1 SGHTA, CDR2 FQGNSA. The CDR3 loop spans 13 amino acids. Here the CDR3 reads CANSLMKTGELFF. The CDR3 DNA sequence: TGTGCCAACAGCTTAATGAAGACCGGGGAGCTGTTTTTT.

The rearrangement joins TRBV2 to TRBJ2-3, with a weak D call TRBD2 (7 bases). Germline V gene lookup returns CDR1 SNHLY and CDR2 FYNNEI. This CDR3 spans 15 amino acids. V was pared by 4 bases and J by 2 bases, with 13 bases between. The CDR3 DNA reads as TGTGCCAGCAGTGGGGGGCGGGGGAACACAGATACGCAGTATTTT. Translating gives CASSGGRGNTDTQYF.

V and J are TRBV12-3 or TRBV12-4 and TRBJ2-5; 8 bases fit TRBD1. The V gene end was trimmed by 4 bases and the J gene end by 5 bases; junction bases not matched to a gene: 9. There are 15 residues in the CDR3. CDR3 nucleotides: TGTGCCAGCAGTTCCTCGACAGGGGAAGGGGAGACCCAGTACTTC. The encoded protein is CASSSSTGEGETQYF.

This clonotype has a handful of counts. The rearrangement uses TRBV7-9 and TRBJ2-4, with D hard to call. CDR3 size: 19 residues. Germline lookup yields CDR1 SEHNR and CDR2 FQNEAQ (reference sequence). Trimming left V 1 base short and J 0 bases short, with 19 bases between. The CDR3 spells CASSLGPSRPKVAKNIQYF. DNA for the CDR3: TGTGCCAGCAGCTTAGGCCCCTCACGACCAAAGGTAGCCAAAAACATTCAGTACTTC. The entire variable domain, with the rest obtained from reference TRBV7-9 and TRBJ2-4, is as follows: DTGVSQNPRHKITKRGQNVTFRCDPISEHNRLYWYRQTLGQGPEFLTYFQNEAQLEKSRLLSDRFSAERPKGSFSTLEIQRTEQGDSAMYLCASSLGPSRPKVAKNIQYFGAGTRLSVL.

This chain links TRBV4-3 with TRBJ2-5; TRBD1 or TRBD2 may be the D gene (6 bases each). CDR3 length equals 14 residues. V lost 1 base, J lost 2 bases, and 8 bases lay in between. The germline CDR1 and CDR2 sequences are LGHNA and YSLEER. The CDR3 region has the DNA TGCGCCAGCAGCCAAGCGGGGGCTCAAGAGACCCAGTACTTC. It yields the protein CASSQAGAQETQYF.

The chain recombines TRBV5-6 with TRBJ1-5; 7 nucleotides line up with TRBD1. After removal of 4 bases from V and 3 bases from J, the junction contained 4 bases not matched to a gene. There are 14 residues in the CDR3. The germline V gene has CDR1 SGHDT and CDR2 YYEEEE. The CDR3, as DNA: TGTGCCAGCAGCACGGGACAGACCAATCAGCCCCAGCATTTT. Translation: CASSTGQTNQPQHF. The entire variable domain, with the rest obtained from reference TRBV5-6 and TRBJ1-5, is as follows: DAGVTQSPTHLIKTRGQQVTLRCSPKSGHDTVSWYQQALGQGPQFIFQYYEEEERQRGNFPDRFSGHQFPNYSSELNVNALLLGDSALYLCASSTGQTNQPQHFGDGTRLSIL.

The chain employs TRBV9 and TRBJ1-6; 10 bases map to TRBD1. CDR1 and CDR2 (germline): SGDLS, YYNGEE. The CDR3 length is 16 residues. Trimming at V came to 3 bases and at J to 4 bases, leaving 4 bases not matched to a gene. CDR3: CASSEGDRGYNSPLHF. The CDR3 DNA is TGTGCCAGCAGCGAGGGGGACAGGGGTTATAATTCACCCCTCCACTTT. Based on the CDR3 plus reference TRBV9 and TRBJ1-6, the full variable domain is DSGVTQTPKHLITATGQRVTLRCSPRSGDLSVYWYQQSLDQGLQFLIQYYNGEERAKGNILERFSAQQFPDLHSELNLSSLELGDSALYFCASSEGDRGYNSPLHFGNGTRLTVT.

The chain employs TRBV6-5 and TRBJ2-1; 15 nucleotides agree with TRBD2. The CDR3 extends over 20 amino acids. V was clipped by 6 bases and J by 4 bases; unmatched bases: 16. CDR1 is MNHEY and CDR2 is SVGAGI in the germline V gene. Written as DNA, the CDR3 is TGTGCCAGCAGGCTTGGACTAGCGGGGGGGCCAGCAAAACCTTACAATGAGCAGTTCTTC. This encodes CASRLGLAGGPAKPYNEQFF.

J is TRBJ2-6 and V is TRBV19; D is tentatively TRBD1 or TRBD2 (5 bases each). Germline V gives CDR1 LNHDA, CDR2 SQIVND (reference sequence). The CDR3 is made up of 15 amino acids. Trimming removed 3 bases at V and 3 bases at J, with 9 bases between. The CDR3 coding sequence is TGTGCCAGTAGTATTCTGGGGGTTGGGGCCAACGTCCTGACTTTC. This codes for CASSILGVGANVLTF.

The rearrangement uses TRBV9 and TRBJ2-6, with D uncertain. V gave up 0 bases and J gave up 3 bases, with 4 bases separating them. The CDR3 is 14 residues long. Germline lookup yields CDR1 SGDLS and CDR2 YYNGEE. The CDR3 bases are TGTGCCAGCAGCGTAGTGCATGGGGCCAACGTCCTGACTTTC. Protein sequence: CASSVVHGANVLTF.

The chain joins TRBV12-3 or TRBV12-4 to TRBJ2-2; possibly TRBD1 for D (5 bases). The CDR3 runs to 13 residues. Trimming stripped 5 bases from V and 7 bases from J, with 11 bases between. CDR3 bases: TGTGCCAGCAGTGTGCAGGGTTTCGGGGAGCTGTTTTTT. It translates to CASSVQGFGELFF.